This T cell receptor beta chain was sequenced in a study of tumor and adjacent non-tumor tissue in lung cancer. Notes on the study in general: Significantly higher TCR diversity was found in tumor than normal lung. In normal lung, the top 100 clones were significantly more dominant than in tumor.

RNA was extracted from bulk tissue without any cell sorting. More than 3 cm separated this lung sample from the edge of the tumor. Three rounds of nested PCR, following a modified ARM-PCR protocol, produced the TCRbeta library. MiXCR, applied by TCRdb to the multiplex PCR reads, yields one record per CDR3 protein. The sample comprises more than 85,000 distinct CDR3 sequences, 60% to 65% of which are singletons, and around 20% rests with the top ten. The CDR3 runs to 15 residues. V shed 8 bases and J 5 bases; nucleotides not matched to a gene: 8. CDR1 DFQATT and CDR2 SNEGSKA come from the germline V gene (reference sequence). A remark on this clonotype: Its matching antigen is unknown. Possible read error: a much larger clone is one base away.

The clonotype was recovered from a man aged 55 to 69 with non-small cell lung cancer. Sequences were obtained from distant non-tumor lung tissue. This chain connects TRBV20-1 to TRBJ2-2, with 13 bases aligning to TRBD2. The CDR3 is CSTTRLAGGTGELFF. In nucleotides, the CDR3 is TGCAGTACTACCCGACTAGCGGGGGGTACCGGGGAGCTGTTTTTT.